A selection of T cell receptor beta chains follows, all from one sample in a study of blood T cell repertoires in COVID-19. The data were produced by immunoSEQ multiplex PCR, yet TCRdb's version contains in-frame clones alone and is incomplete. This table has about 130,000 clones, 77% appearing once. The sample consisted of peripheral blood. The receptors stem from a man of 80 years or more with acute or convalescent COVID-19. Each CDR3 is given with its conserved first and last residue. The D gene is left open where the match is weak. Clone sizes are given selectively: once, few, many, or a class where the clone is expanded.

size	J	V	D	CDR3	DNA
NA	TRBJ2-7	TRBV27	NA	CASSFGVGGYEQYF	TGTGCCAGCAGTTTTGGGGTGGGAGGCTACGAGCAGTACTTC
NA	TRBJ1-4	TRBV6-5	NA	CASSTGTKYEKLFF	TGTGCCAGCAGTACCGGGACAAAGTATGAAAAACTGTTTTTT
few	TRBJ2-2	TRBV15	NA	CATSRDRAGGELFF	TGTGCCACCAGCAGAGATAGGGCGGGGGGGGAGCTGTTTTTT
NA	TRBJ2-2	TRBV10-3	TRBD2	CATERGGRNTGELFF	TGTGCCACCGAGCGGGGGGGCCGAAACACCGGGGAGCTGTTTTTT
NA	TRBJ2-7	TRBV30	NA	CAWSEVGRNAYEQYF	TGTGCCTGGAGTGAAGTAGGCAGGAATGCCTACGAGCAGTACTTC
NA	TRBJ1-5	TRBV10-3	NA	CAISVDSRGQPQHF	TGTGCCATCAGTGTCGACAGTCGCGGTCAGCCCCAGCATTTT
NA	TRBJ1-2	TRBV6-1	NA	CASSEEARGSRNYGYTF	TGTGCCAGCAGTGAAGAGGCCAGGGGATCTAGGAACTATGGCTACACCTTC
NA	TRBJ1-2	TRBV18	NA	CASSLEQVGAYGYTF	TGTGCCAGCTCACTCGAACAGGTTGGGGCCTATGGCTACACCTTC
NA	TRBJ2-5	TRBV7-9	NA	CASSLIGSYETQYF	TGTGCCAGCAGCTTAATTGGGAGTTACGAGACCCAGTACTTC
NA	TRBJ2-2	TRBV4-1	TRBD1	CASSQEGTGSTGELFF	TGCGCCAGCAGCCAGGAAGGGACAGGAAGTACCGGGGAGCTGTTTTTT
NA	TRBJ2-5	TRBV5-1	NA	CASSLGPGVRETQYF	TGCGCCAGCAGCTTGGGCCCAGGGGTGAGAGAGACCCAGTACTTC
NA	TRBJ2-5	TRBV19	TRBD1	CASRGRPGQGQETQYF	TGTGCCAGTCGAGGACGACCGGGACAGGGGCAAGAGACCCAGTACTTC
NA	TRBJ2-7	TRBV24-1	NA	CATSEGLFGEQYF	TGTGCCACCAGTGAGGGACTCTTCGGGGAGCAGTACTTC
NA	TRBJ1-1	TRBV24-1	NA	CATSEVDGGETEAFF	TGTGCCACCAGTGAGGTTGATGGGGGGGAGACTGAAGCTTTCTTT
NA	TRBJ2-7	TRBV5-1	TRBD1	CASSSQGQGLSYEQYF	TGCGCCAGCAGCTCGCAAGGACAGGGATTGTCCTACGAGCAGTACTTC
NA	TRBJ1-1	TRBV18	NA	CASSPLGEGERAFF	TGTGCCAGCTCACCACTAGGGGAAGGGGAAAGAGCTTTCTTT